This record covers a single TCR beta chain. Its antigen is not identified. Only in-frame clones appear in the TCRdb table, and some are missing; sequencing was by immunoSEQ multiplex PCR. The table has tens of thousands of clones, about four fifths seen once. This specimen belongs to a study of graft-versus-host responses after intestinal transplantation. General study findings and limits: GvH clones occurred in recipient marrow; some first appeared in ileum or blood. Graft-donor T cell macrochimerism coincided with high graft-versus-host to host-versus-graft clonal ratios in allografts.

This CDR3 comprises 17 residues. CDR1 is LNHDA, CDR2 SQIVND, per germline (reference sequence). V trimming: 7 bases; J trimming: 6 bases; junction bases outside the gene matches: 15. Source: unstimulated CD4+ T cells sorted from spleen or lymph node cells, taken before transplant. This TCR was recovered from a human donor who was the organ donor for an intestinal transplant. The chain combines TRBV19 with TRBJ1-6; 7 bases line up with TRBD1. CDR3 DNA: TGTGCCAGTACCCTATCGGAGGGGGCGGCCGGTAATTCACCCCTCCACTTT. Residues: CASTLSEGAAGNSPLHF.